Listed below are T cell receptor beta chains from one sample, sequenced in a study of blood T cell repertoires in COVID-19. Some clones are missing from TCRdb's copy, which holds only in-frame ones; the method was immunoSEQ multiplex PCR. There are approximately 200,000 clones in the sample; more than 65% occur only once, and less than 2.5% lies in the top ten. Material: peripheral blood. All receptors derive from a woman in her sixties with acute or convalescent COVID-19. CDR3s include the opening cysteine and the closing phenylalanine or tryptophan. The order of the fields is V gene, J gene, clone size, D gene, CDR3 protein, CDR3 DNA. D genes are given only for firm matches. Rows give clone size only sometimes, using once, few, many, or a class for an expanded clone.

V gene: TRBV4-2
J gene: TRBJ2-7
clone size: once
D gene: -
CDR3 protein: CASSHPSLAGYEQYF
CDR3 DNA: TGTGCCAGCAGCCATCCCAGTCTGGCGGGTTACGAGCAGTACTTC

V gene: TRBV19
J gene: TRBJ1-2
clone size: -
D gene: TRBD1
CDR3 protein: CASSIYEGAGFYGYTF
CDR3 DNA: TGTGCCAGTAGTATCTATGAGGGGGCAGGCTTCTATGGCTACACCTTC

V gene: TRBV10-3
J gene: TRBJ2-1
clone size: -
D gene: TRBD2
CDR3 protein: CATAAGTSGNEQFF
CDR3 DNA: TGTGCCACAGCTGCCGGGACTAGCGGGAATGAGCAGTTCTTC

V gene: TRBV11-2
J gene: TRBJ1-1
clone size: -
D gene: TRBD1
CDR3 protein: CASSSPDRGSAFF
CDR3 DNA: TGTGCCAGCAGCTCCCCAGACAGGGGGTCAGCTTTCTTT

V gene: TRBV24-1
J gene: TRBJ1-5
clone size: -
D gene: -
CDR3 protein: CATSDPNQPQHF
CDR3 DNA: TGTGCCACCAGTGACCCAAATCAGCCCCAGCATTTT

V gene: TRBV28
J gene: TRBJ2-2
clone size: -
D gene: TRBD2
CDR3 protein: CASSFAGGHGELFF
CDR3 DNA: TGTGCCAGCAGTTTTGCGGGGGGGCACGGGGAGCTGTTTTTT

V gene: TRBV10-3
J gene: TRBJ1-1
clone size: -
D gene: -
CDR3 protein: CAISELRGTEAFF
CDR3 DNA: TGTGCCATCAGTGAGCTGCGGGGGACTGAAGCTTTCTTT

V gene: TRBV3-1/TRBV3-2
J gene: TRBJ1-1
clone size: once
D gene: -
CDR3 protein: CASSLTGYGTEAFF
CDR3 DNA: TGTGCCAGCAGTCTTACAGGGTACGGCACTGAAGCTTTCTTT

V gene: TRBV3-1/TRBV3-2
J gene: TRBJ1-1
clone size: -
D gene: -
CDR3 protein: CASSHEGRTEAFF
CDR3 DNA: TGTGCCAGCAGCCACGAGGGAAGGACTGAAGCTTTCTTT

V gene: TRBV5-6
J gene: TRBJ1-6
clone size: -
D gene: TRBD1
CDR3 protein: CASNTVGQGFSPLHF
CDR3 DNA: TGTGCCAGCAACACCGTGGGACAGGGTTTCTCACCCCTCCACTTT

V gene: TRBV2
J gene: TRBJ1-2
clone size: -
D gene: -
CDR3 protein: CASSDGGFGGYTF
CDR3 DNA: TGTGCCAGCAGTGATGGGGGGTTTGGGGGCTACACCTTC

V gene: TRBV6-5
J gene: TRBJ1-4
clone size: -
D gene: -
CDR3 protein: CASSYFQATNEKLFF
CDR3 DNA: TGTGCCAGCAGTTACTTCCAGGCAACTAATGAAAAACTGTTTTTT

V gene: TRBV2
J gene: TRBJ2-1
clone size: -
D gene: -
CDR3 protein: CASTTRNRNEQFF
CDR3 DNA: TGTGCCAGCACCACACGCAATCGCAATGAGCAGTTCTTC

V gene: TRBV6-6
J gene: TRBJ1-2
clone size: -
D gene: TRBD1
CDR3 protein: CASSYTGTGAGGYTF
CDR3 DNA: TGTGCCAGCAGTTACACCGGGACAGGAGCGGGTGGCTACACCTTC

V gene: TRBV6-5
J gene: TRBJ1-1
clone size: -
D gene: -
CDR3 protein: CASSYSIRASTEAFF
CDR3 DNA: TGTGCCAGCAGTTACTCTATCAGGGCGAGCACTGAAGCTTTCTTT

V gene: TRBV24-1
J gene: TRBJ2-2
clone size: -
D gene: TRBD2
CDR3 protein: CATSDPLRGGRTGELFF
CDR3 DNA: TGTGCCACCAGTGACCCCCTGCGGGGGGGCCGAACCGGGGAGCTGTTTTTT

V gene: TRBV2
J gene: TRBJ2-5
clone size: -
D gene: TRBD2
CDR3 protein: CASRGLAGGYQETQYF
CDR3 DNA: TGTGCCAGCCGCGGACTAGCGGGGGGGTACCAAGAGACCCAGTACTTC

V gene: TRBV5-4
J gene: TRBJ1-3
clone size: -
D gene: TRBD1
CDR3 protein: CASSLTGGSGNTIYF
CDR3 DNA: TGTGCCAGCAGCTTGACAGGGGGCTCTGGAAACACCATATATTTT

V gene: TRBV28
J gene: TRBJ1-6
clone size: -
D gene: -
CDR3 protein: CASSLFVQHSPLHF
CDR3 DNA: TGTGCCAGCAGTTTATTCGTACAACATTCACCCCTCCACTTT

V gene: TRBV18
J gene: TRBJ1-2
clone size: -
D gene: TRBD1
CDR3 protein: CASSSQGYYGYTF
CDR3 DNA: TGTGCCAGCTCGTCACAGGGGTACTATGGCTACACCTTC

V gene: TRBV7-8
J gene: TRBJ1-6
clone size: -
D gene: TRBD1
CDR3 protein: CASSLAEGAGNSPLHF
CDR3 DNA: TGTGCCAGCAGCTTAGCTGAGGGGGCGGGAAATTCACCCCTCCACTTT

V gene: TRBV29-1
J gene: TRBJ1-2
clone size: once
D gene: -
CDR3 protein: CSVGQNGYTF
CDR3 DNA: TGCAGCGTTGGACAGAATGGCTACACCTTC

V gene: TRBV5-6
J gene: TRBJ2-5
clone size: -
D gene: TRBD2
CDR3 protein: CASSLGTSAPETQYF
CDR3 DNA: TGTGCCAGCAGCTTGGGGACTAGCGCCCCAGAGACCCAGTACTTC

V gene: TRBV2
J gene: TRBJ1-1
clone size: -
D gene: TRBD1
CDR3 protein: CASSQIRGSGEAFF
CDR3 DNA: TGTGCCAGCAGTCAAATCAGGGGGTCCGGTGAAGCTTTCTTT

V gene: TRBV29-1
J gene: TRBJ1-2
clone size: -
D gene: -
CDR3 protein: CSVEMRRSRGSLAARNYGYTF
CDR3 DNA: TGCAGCGTTGAAATGAGGCGTTCAAGGGGTAGCCTGGCGGCGAGAAACTATGGCTACACCTTC

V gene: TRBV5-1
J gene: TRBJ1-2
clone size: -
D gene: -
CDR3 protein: CASSWTGGDYGYTF
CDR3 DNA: TGCGCCAGCAGCTGGACCGGGGGGGACTATGGCTACACCTTC

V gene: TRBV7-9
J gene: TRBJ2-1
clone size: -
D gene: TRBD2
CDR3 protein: CASTALAGGPNEQFF
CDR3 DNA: TGTGCCAGCACCGCACTAGCGGGGGGGCCCAATGAGCAGTTCTTC

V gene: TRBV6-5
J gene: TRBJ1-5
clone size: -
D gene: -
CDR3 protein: CASRGQPGQPQHF
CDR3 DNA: TGTGCCAGCAGAGGACAGCCAGGGCAGCCCCAGCATTTT

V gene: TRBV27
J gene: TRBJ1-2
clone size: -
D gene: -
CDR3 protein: CASRPAGFYGYTF
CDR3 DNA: TGTGCCAGCAGACCAGCAGGTTTCTATGGCTACACCTTC

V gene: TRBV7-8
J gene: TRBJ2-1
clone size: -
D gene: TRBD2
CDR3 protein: CASSLESRLAGLLGEQFF
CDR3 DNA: TGTGCCAGCAGCTTAGAATCTAGGCTAGCGGGGCTTCTCGGTGAGCAGTTCTTC

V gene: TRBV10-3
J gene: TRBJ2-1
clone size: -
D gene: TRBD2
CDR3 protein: CAISGRLAIEQFF
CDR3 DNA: TGTGCCATCAGTGGTAGACTAGCGATTGAGCAGTTCTTC

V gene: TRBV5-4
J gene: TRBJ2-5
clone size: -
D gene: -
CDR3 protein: CASSLEWRKTQYF
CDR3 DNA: TGTGCCAGCAGCTTGGAATGGAGGAAGACCCAGTACTTC

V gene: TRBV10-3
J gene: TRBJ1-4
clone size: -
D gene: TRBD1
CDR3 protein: CAISFSDRAAEKLFF
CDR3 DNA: TGTGCCATCAGCTTTTCGGACAGGGCAGCGGAAAAACTGTTTTTT

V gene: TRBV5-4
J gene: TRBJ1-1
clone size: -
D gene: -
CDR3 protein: CASSSGQNLGNTEAFF
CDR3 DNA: TGTGCCAGCAGCTCAGGACAGAACTTGGGGAACACTGAAGCTTTCTTT

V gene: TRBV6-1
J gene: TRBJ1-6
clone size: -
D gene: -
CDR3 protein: CASSERAYNSPLHF
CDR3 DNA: TGTGCCAGCAGTGAGAGAGCCTATAATTCACCCCTCCACTTT